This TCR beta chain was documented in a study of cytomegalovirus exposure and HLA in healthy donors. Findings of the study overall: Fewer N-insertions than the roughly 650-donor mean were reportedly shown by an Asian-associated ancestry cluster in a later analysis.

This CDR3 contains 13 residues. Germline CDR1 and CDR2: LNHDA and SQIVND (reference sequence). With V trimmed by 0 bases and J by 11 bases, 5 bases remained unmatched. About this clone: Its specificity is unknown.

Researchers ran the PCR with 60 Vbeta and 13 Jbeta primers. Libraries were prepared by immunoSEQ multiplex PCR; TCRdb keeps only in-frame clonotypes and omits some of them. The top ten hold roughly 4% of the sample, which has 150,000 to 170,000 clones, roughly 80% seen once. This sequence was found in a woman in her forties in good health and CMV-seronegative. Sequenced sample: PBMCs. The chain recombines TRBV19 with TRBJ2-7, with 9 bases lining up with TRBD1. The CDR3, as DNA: TGTGCCAGTAGTATAGATGGGACAGGGATGAAGTACTTC. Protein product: CASSIDGTGMKYF.